The 13 T cell receptor beta chains below were found in one sample sequenced in a study of STAT5B mutations in CD4+ large granular lymphocyte leukemia (dated by TCRdb to 2022 to 2024). Preparation of the library involved the immunoSEQ multiplex PCR assay. The clones in this table, taken by TCRdb from immuneACCESS, are in-frame only. Not every clone is retained; where verified, under half of the shortfall comes from an unresolved V gene, and the cause of the rest is unknown. Here the sample has around 33,000 clones; under 80% occur a single time. About 2.1% of the sample is held by the ten biggest clonotypes. The sample comprised CD4+ T cells from blood buffy coats. The origin of the receptors is a human donor in good health.

This chain links TRBV5-1 with TRBJ2-7, with 7 positions matching TRBD1. After removal of 4 bases from V and 3 bases from J, the junction contained 7 bases not matched to a gene. Per germline, CDR1 SGHRS and CDR2 YFSETQ. This CDR3 is built from 14 residues. The CDR3 nucleotides are TGCGCCAGCAGCCCAGGGGGAACGGGCTACGAGCAGTACTTC. Protein product: CASSPGGTGYEQYF.

The genes are TRBV5-1 and TRBJ1-4, with 11 bases that match TRBD1. V shed 0 bases and J 7 bases; nucleotides not matched to a gene: 8. There are 17 residues in the CDR3. In germline, CDR1 is SGHRS, CDR2 YFSETQ. DNA for the CDR3: TGCGCCAGCAGCTTGGCCGGACAGGGGGCTAAGGGTGAAAAACTGTTTTTT. The encoded protein is CASSLAGQGAKGEKLFF.

The chain couples TRBV18 to TRBJ1-3, with 11 bases fitting TRBD1. The CDR3 is made up of 15 amino acids. V lost 5 bases and J lost 2; bases outside the gene matches: 2. Germline CDR1 KGHSH, CDR2 LQKENI. The CDR3 loop is CASSTGQGAGNTIYF. The CDR3 DNA follows: TGTGCCAGCTCAACGGGACAGGGGGCTGGAAACACCATATATTTT.

The J gene is TRBJ1-5, the V gene TRBV6-1; D is unresolved. V gave up 4 bases and J gave up 2 bases, with 15 bases separating them. Germline loops: CDR1 MNHNS, CDR2 SASEGT. CDR3 size: 16 residues. CDR3 sequence (DNA): TGTGCCAGCAGTGCGGGTTGGGCAGGCGGCAATCAGCCCCAGCATTTT. Translating gives CASSAGWAGGNQPQHF.

DNA of the CDR3: TGTGCCAGCAGCTTAGGGACAGGGGACCAGCCCCAGCATTTT. Amino acid sequence: CASSLGTGDQPQHF. The chain has TRBV7-6 and TRBJ1-5; TRBD1 matches 9 bases. Germline V gene lookup returns CDR1 SGHVS and CDR2 FNYEAQ. The length of the CDR3 is 14 residues. Trimming took 1 base from V and 7 from J; bases not matched to a gene: 2.

This rearrangement joins TRBV10-2 to TRBJ2-7; a possible D gene is TRBD1 (6 bases). The CDR3 extends over 12 amino acids. The germline gives CDR1 WSHSY, CDR2 SAAADI. Between the trimmed V and J ends, which lost 3 bases and 4 bases, there was a span of 7 bases. CDR3 residues: CASSERGYEQYF. The DNA of the CDR3 is TGCGCCAGCAGTGAAAGGGGGTACGAGCAGTACTTC.

The chain combines TRBV6-4 with TRBJ2-3; 7 nucleotides align to TRBD2. Trimming took 4 bases from V and 5 from J; bases not matched to a gene: 9. The CDR3 has 15 residues. The germline gives CDR1 MRHNA, CDR2 SNTAGT. The CDR3 DNA reads TGTGCCAGCAGTGCCCGCGGGGCGGGAGAAGATACGCAGTATTTT. It specifies CASSARGAGEDTQYF.

The J gene is TRBJ2-1, the V gene TRBV7-3, with 7 bases fitting TRBD2. V gave up 5 bases and J gave up 7 bases; unmatched junction bases: 5. Germline assignment: CDR1 SGHTA and CDR2 FQGTGA. The CDR3 runs to 13 residues. The CDR3 reads CASSGGSNNEQFF. The CDR3 nucleotides are TGTGCCAGCAGCGGCGGGAGTAATAATGAGCAGTTCTTC. The full variable domain, rest sourced from reference TRBV7-3 and TRBJ2-1, is GAGVSQTPSNKVTEKGKYVELRCDPISGHTALYWYRQSLGQGPEFLIYFQGTGAADDSGLPNDRFFAVRPEGSVSTLKIQRTERGDSAVYLCASSGGSNNEQFFGPGTRLTVL.

The V call is TRBV2, the J call TRBJ2-1; 14 bases are shared with TRBD2. Germline loops: CDR1 SNHLY, CDR2 FYNNEI. This CDR3 has 16 amino acids. V shed 6 bases, J shed 0 bases, and the junction held 1 base outside the gene matches. This CDR3 reads CASRTSGRASYNEQFF. Written as DNA, the CDR3 is TGTGCCAGCAGGACTAGCGGGAGGGCCTCCTACAATGAGCAGTTCTTC.

The chain employs TRBV6-5 and TRBJ2-4; 8 nucleotides match TRBD2. The CDR3 runs to 14 residues. Germline values: CDR1 MNHEY, CDR2 SVGAGI. V lost 5 bases and J lost 7; bases outside the gene matches: 7. As DNA, the CDR3 is TGTGCCAGCAGTCAATATGGGACTAGTAACATTCAGTACTTC. It encodes CASSQYGTSNIQYF.

This clone was detected only a few times. The gene calls are TRBV6-5 and TRBJ1-2; D gene uncertain. CDR3 size: 13 residues. Germline V gives CDR1 MNHEY, CDR2 SVGAGI. Trimming removed 6 bases from V and 4 bases from J, with 12 bases in between. The CDR3 nucleotides read TGTGCCAGCAGCCCGGGCCCGTTCTATGGCTACACCTTC. Amino acids: CASSPGPFYGYTF.

This clone was detected once. CDR3 sequence: CASSEAGLAGNEQFF. DNA for the CDR3: TGTGCCAGCAGTGAAGCAGGACTAGCGGGCAATGAGCAGTTCTTC. V is TRBV6-1 and J is TRBJ2-1; 11 positions match TRBD2. Germline V gene data show CDR1 as MNHNS and CDR2 as SASEGT. CDR3 length: 15 residues. V dropped 0 bases and J dropped 6; count of bases not matched to a gene: 1.

This chain links TRBV4-1 with TRBJ1-1; a weak D match, TRBD1 (6 bases). The V end lost 0 bases, the J end lost 0 bases, and 14 bases lay between the germline ends. Germline assignment: CDR1 MGHRA and CDR2 YSYEKL. The CDR3 has 17 amino acids. CDR3 sequence (DNA): TGCGCCAGCAGCCAAGAAATGCAGGGGCGGATGAACACTGAAGCTTTCTTT. Its translation is CASSQEMQGRMNTEAFF.